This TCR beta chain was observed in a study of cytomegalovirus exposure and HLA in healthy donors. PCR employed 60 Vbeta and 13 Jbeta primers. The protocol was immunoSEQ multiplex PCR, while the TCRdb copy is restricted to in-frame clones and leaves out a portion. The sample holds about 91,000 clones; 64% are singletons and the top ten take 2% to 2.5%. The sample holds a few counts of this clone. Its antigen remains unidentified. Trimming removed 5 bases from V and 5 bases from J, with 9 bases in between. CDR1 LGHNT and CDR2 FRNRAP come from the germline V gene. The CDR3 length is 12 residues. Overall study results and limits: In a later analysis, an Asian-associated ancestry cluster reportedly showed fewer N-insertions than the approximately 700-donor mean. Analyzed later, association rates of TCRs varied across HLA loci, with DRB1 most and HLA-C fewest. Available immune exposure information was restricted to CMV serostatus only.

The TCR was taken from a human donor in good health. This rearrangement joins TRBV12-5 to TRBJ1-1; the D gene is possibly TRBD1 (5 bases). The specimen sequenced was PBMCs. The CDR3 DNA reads TGTGCTAGTGGTCCGGGGGGAACTGAAGCTTTCTTT. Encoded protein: CASGPGGTEAFF.